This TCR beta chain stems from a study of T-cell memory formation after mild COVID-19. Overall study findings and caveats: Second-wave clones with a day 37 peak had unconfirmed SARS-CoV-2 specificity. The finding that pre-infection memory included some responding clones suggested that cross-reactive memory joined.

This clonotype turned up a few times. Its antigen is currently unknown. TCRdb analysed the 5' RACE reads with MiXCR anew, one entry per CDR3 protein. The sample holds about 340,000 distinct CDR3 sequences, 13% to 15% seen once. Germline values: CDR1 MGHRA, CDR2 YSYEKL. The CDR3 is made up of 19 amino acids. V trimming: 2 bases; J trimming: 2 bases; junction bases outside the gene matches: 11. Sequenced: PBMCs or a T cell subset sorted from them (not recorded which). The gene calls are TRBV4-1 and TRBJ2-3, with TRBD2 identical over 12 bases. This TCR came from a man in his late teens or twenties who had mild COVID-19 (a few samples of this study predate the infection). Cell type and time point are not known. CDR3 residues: CASSQNLLAGGTYTDTQYF. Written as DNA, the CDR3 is TGCGCCAGCAGCCAAAACTTACTAGCGGGGGGTACTTACACAGATACGCAGTATTTT.